Below are 26 T cell receptor beta chains sequenced from a single sample in a study of T cell responses to AZD1222 COVID-19 vaccine. Assay used: immunoSEQ multiplex PCR; TCRdb lists only in-frame clones, some missing. The data hold under 110,000 clones, with roughly 91% observed a single time. This sample comprised peripheral blood, obtained 28 days after the second AZD1222 dose. The receptors shown here come from an adult who received the AZD1222 COVID-19 vaccine.

A single count supports this clone. The chain joins TRBV6-2 or TRBV6-3 to TRBJ2-7; 7 nucleotides line up with TRBD1. Looked up from germline, CDR1 is MNHEY and CDR2 is SVGEGT. CDR3 length: 13 residues. Trimming at V came to 5 bases and at J to 6 bases, leaving 7 bases not matched to a gene. The chain's CDR3 is CASSAQTGVEQYF. DNA for the CDR3: TGTGCCAGCAGTGCTCAAACAGGGGTCGAGCAGTACTTC.

The chain carries TRBV7-6 and TRBJ2-2, with 8 bases aligning to TRBD2. The ends lost 6 bases at V and 2 bases at J; junction bases unmatched: 2. The V gene's germline CDR1 is SGHVS and CDR2 FNYEAQ. The CDR3 spans 14 residues. In DNA, the CDR3 is TGTGCCAGCAGTCTAGCGGGCAACACCGGGGAGCTGTTTTTT. Protein product: CASSLAGNTGELFF. Full variable domain (remainder filled in from reference TRBV7-6 and TRBJ2-2): GAGVSQSPRYKVTKRGQDVALRCDPISGHVSLYWYRQALGQGPEFLTYFNYEAQQDKSGLPNDRFSAERPEGSISTLTIQRTEQRDSAMYRCASSLAGNTGELFFGEGSRLTVL.

The gene calls are TRBV6-5 and TRBJ2-7; 10 bases are a match to TRBD2. The CDR3 contains 16 residues. V was pared by 0 bases and J by 1 base, with 3 bases of the junction left unmatched. Germline lookup yields CDR1 MNHEY and CDR2 SVGAGI. CDR3 DNA sequence: TGTGCCAGCAGTTACTCGGCTAGCGGGGGTTCCTACGAGCAGTACTTC. It encodes CASSYSASGGSYEQYF.

The chain employs TRBV25-1 and TRBJ1-3; a possible D gene is TRBD1 (6 bases). V was clipped by 6 bases and J by 5 bases, with 14 bases between them. CDR3 length: 14 amino acids. Germline assignment: CDR1 MGHDK and CDR2 SYGVNS. The CDR3 sequence is CASSSTGSRNTIYF. In DNA form, the CDR3 reads TGTGCCAGCAGCTCAACAGGGTCCAGAAACACCATATATTTT. The full variable domain, in which reference TRBV25-1 and TRBJ1-3 provide the parts outside the CDR3, is EADIYQTPRYLVIGTGKKITLECSQTMGHDKMYWYQQDPGMELHLIHYSYGVNSTEKGDLSSESTVSRIRTEHFPLTLESARPSHTSQYLCASSSTGSRNTIYFGEGSWLTVV.

The gene calls are TRBV19 and TRBJ2-1, with 7 bases identical to TRBD2. V shed 7 bases and J 7 bases; nucleotides not matched to a gene: 7. This CDR3 is 13 amino acids long. CDR1 is LNHDA and CDR2 is SQIVND in the germline V gene (reference sequence). The CDR3 sequence: CASKRGGWNEQFF. CDR3 nucleotide sequence: TGTGCCAGTAAGCGCGGGGGATGGAATGAGCAGTTCTTC.

This clone was observed a handful of times. This sequence joins TRBV20-1 and TRBJ1-1, with no clear D. Between the trimmed V and J ends, which lost 3 bases and 3 bases, there was a span of 5 bases. Germline CDR1 and CDR2: DFQATT and SNEGSKA (reference sequence). The CDR3 has 11 residues. The DNA of the CDR3 is TGCAGTGCTAGTCCTTACACTGAAGCTTTCTTT. Translation gives CSASPYTEAFF.

V usage is TRBV7-9 and J usage is TRBJ1-2; D gene unclear. Deletions cut 5 bases from V and 3 bases from J, with 7 bases between. This CDR3 has 12 residues. Germline CDR1 reads SEHNR; CDR2 reads FQNEAQ (reference sequence). Here the CDR3 reads CASSITDYGYTF. The CDR3 coding sequence is TGTGCCAGCAGCATTACAGACTATGGCTACACCTTC.

This clone was counted between two and nine times. This sequence joins TRBV25-1 and TRBJ1-2, with D tentatively TRBD1 (5 bases). Germline lookup yields CDR1 MGHDK and CDR2 SYGVNS. Trimming left V 3 bases short and J 6 bases short, with 20 bases between. This CDR3 is 16 amino acids long. Written as DNA, the CDR3 is TGTGCCAGCAGTGACCCGCAGTCCCAGGGCCGAGATGGCTACACCTTC. Amino acids: CASSDPQSQGRDGYTF.

The CDR3 DNA reads as TGTGCCAGTAGTTCGGGACAGGGCGACTATGGCTACACCTTC. It translates to CASSSGQGDYGYTF. The chain combines TRBV19 with TRBJ1-2; 9 bases align to TRBD1. Germline CDR1 is LNHDA and CDR2 is SQIVND (reference sequence). V lost 5 bases to trimming and J lost 3 bases; unmatched junction nucleotides: 4. This CDR3 has 14 amino acids.

V gene TRBV27 combines with J gene TRBJ2-2, with D unresolved. V was trimmed by 8 bases and J by 2 bases, leaving 12 bases between them. Per germline, CDR1 MNHEY and CDR2 SMNVEV (reference sequence). This CDR3 has 14 amino acids. The CDR3 region is CASARIHNTGELFF. The CDR3 DNA is TGTGCCAGCGCCAGGATTCACAACACCGGGGAGCTGTTTTTT.

This chain connects TRBV7-6 to TRBJ1-2; D gene uncertain. The CDR3 length is 16 residues. With 5 bases removed from V and 0 bases from J, the gap between germline ends came to 16 bases. Germline V gene data show CDR1 as SGHVS and CDR2 as FNYEAQ. As DNA, the CDR3 is TGTGCCAGCAGCCCGACGGGAACGGATGCTAACTATGGCTACACCTTC. As protein: CASSPTGTDANYGYTF.

This chain connects TRBV7-8 to TRBJ2-5, with D tentatively TRBD1 or TRBD2 (5 bases each). Germline assignment: CDR1 SGHVS and CDR2 FQNEAQ. Between the trimmed V and J ends, which lost 0 bases and 5 bases, there was a span of 10 bases. The CDR3 is made up of 14 amino acids. The DNA for the CDR3 is TGTGCCAGCAGCTTAGCGGGGGTGCGGGAGACCCAGTACTTC. It yields the protein CASSLAGVRETQYF.

The chain uses TRBV4-3 and TRBJ2-7; D is uncertain. The CDR3 has 15 residues. CDR1 is LGHNA and CDR2 is YSLEER in the germline V gene. Trimming stripped 0 bases from V and 2 bases from J, with 11 bases between. CDR3 residues: CASSQDSRSTYEQYF. CDR3 nucleotide sequence: TGCGCCAGCAGCCAAGACTCCAGAAGCACCTACGAGCAGTACTTC.

This clone showed up just once. This chain links TRBV4-1 with TRBJ1-1; D remains ambiguous. CDR1 is MGHRA, CDR2 YSYEKL, per germline. V was shortened by 6 bases and J by 7 bases, with 9 bases between the two germline ends. The CDR3 totals 11 residues. The CDR3 spells CASRGPNEAFF. As DNA, the CDR3 is TGCGCCAGCAGAGGACCGAATGAAGCTTTCTTT.

This chain connects TRBV9 to TRBJ1-1; D might be TRBD1 (5 bases). CDR1 is SGDLS and CDR2 is YYNGEE in the germline V gene. CDR3 length equals 15 residues. V lost 0 bases, J lost 0 bases, and 9 bases lay in between. The CDR3: CASSVGIGVNTEAFF. The CDR3, as DNA: TGTGCCAGCAGCGTAGGGATAGGGGTGAACACTGAAGCTTTCTTT.

This clone was seen more than once but under ten times. V usage is TRBV19 and J usage is TRBJ2-3; D may be TRBD2 (6 bases). Per the germline V gene, CDR1 is LNHDA and CDR2 is SQIVND (reference sequence). V gave up 7 bases and J gave up 3 bases, with 11 bases separating them. The CDR3 runs to 13 residues. CDR3 protein: CASTSGRTDTQYF. DNA for the CDR3: TGTGCCAGTACCTCAGGGAGGACAGATACGCAGTATTTT.

The chain joins TRBV5-1 to TRBJ1-2; D may be TRBD1 (6 bases). The CDR3 consists of 13 residues. V lost 1 base to trimming and J lost 4 bases, with 8 bases between them. Germline CDR1 is SGHRS and CDR2 is YFSETQ. The CDR3 is CASSLTGSYGYTF. CDR3 DNA: TGCGCCAGCAGCTTGACAGGGTCCTATGGCTACACCTTC. Complete variable domain (other parts from reference TRBV5-1 and TRBJ1-2): KAGVTQTPRYLIKTRGQQVTLSCSPISGHRSVSWYQQTPGQGLQFLFEYFSETQRNKGNFPGRFSGRQFSNSRSEMNVSTLELGDSALYLCASSLTGSYGYTFGSGTRLTVV.

The CDR3 region has the DNA TGTGCCAGCAGTTTAGGCGGGGGGGCGTTCGAGCAGTTCTTC. It encodes CASSLGGGAFEQFF. The V and J genes are TRBV6-5 and TRBJ2-1, with 9 bases fitting TRBD2. V lost 4 bases, J lost 10 bases, and 8 bases stayed unmatched. There are 14 residues in the CDR3. The V gene's germline CDR1 is MNHEY and CDR2 SVGAGI.

The gene calls are TRBV9 and TRBJ2-3; D could derive from TRBD1 or TRBD2 (5 bases each). Trimming took off 0 bases at V and 6 bases at J, with 5 bases between the two ends. The CDR3 is 12 amino acids. Germline V gives CDR1 SGDLS, CDR2 YYNGEE. CDR3 nucleotide sequence: TGTGCCAGCAGCGTAGGGGGGGATACGCAGTATTTT. Its translation: CASSVGGDTQYF.

This clone was recorded once. The chain uses TRBV5-1 and TRBJ2-7; no definite D call. This CDR3 is 13 amino acids long. CDR1 SGHRS and CDR2 YFSETQ come from the germline V gene. Trimming pared 2 bases from V and 4 bases from J, leaving 10 bases between. Here the CDR3 reads CASSFRSGYEQYF. CDR3 coding DNA: TGCGCCAGCAGCTTCCGCTCAGGTTACGAGCAGTACTTC.

J is TRBJ2-5 and V is TRBV5-1, with no clear D. The V end was cut by 2 bases, the J end by 0 bases, with 5 bases between. Germline V gene data show CDR1 as SGHRS and CDR2 as YFSETQ. The CDR3 has 13 residues. CDR3 in DNA: TGCGCCAGCAGCTTCTCGTACCAAGAGACCCAGTACTTC. This encodes CASSFSYQETQYF. Complete variable domain (other parts from reference TRBV5-1 and TRBJ2-5): KAGVTQTPRYLIKTRGQQVTLSCSPISGHRSVSWYQQTPGQGLQFLFEYFSETQRNKGNFPGRFSGRQFSNSRSEMNVSTLELGDSALYLCASSFSYQETQYFGPGTRLLVL.

The chain has TRBV7-2 and TRBJ2-7; TRBD1 might be the D (6 bases). The length of the CDR3 is 13 residues. Trimming removed 3 bases from V and 6 bases from J, with 12 bases in between. Germline values: CDR1 SGHTA, CDR2 FQGNSA. The CDR3 nucleotides read TGTGCCAGCAGCTTGGCGAGGGGGATCGAGCAGTACTTC. Its protein is CASSLARGIEQYF. Full variable domain (rest looked up from reference TRBV7-2 and TRBJ2-7): GAGVSQSPSNKVTEKGKDVELRCDPISGHTALYWYRQSLGQGLEFLIYFQGNSAPDKSGLPSDRFSAERTGGSVSTLTIQRTQQEDSAVYLCASSLARGIEQYFGPGTRLTVT.

The chain carries TRBV6-5 and TRBJ1-1; D is ambiguous. Germline-derived CDR1 and CDR2 are MNHEY and SVGAGI. This CDR3 spans 14 amino acids. The germline V and J ends were trimmed by 0 bases and 5 bases, with 10 bases remaining between them. CDR3 sequence reads: CASSYSLGRTEAFF. The CDR3 nucleotides read TGTGCCAGCAGTTACTCCCTAGGGCGGACTGAAGCTTTCTTT.

CDR3 protein: CASSLVGGGRFYEQYF. The CDR3 DNA sequence: TGTGCCAGCAGCTTGGTTGGCGGGGGGCGATTCTACGAGCAGTACTTC. The V gene is TRBV5-6, the J gene TRBJ2-7, with 8 positions matching TRBD2. The germline V gene encodes CDR1 SGHDT and CDR2 YYEEEE. The CDR3 contains 16 residues. J lost 3 bases, V lost 0 bases, and 8 bases had no gene match.

This chain joins TRBV7-3 and TRBJ2-6; D is undetermined. The CDR3 has 14 amino acids. Germline CDR1 and CDR2: SGHTA and FQGTGA. The V end lost 5 bases, the J end lost 0 bases, and 5 bases lay between the germline ends. The CDR3 region has the DNA TGTGCCAGCAGCATCGACTCTGGGGCCAACGTCCTGACTTTC. This encodes CASSIDSGANVLTF. The full variable domain, completed using reference TRBV7-3 and TRBJ2-6, is GAGVSQTPSNKVTEKGKYVELRCDPISGHTALYWYRQSLGQGPEFLIYFQGTGAADDSGLPNDRFFAVRPEGSVSTLKIQRTERGDSAVYLCASSIDSGANVLTFGAGSRLTVL.

The chain combines TRBV2 with TRBJ1-1; perhaps TRBD1 as D (5 bases). V lost 5 bases and J lost 2, with 12 bases in between. The CDR3 runs to 14 residues. Germline CDR1 reads SNHLY; CDR2 reads FYNNEI. CDR3: CASSLAGLNTEAFF. For the CDR3, the DNA is TGTGCCAGCAGTCTGGCAGGGCTAAACACTGAAGCTTTCTTT.